The clone carrying this T cell receptor beta chain was counted a few times. Its target is not known. The data belong to a study of identical twins. Whole-study findings and limits: High-abundance cord blood beta clonotypes had fewer insertions; memory repertoires showed none. Models came in too low on out-of-frame TCR alpha sharing in monozygotic twins.

Addition of a universal primer site occurred through template switching, and cDNA carried unique molecular identifiers. TCRdb re-analysed the 5' RACE reads in MiXCR, keeping a single row per CDR3 protein. The repertoire includes more than 400,000 distinct CDR3 sequences, around 15% of them detected once, and 0.44% sits in the top ten. The CDR3 has 16 residues. V was clipped by 0 bases and J by 2 bases, with 10 bases between them. Germline V gene data show CDR1 as MGHRA and CDR2 as YSYEKL. A further study also used this sample, focusing on yellow fever vaccine responses in identical twins. According to that study: On the reported evidence, twins' vaccine T cell responses seemed partly convergent and partly personalized.

The sequenced material came from CD4+ T cells sorted from blood. The receptor was isolated from a woman aged 18-29 years in good health. This rearrangement joins TRBV4-1 to TRBJ2-2; D ambiguous. The CDR3, as DNA: TGCGCCAGCAGCCAAGATAGTCAGGCAAACACCGGGGAGCTGTTTTTT. Translating gives CASSQDSQANTGELFF.